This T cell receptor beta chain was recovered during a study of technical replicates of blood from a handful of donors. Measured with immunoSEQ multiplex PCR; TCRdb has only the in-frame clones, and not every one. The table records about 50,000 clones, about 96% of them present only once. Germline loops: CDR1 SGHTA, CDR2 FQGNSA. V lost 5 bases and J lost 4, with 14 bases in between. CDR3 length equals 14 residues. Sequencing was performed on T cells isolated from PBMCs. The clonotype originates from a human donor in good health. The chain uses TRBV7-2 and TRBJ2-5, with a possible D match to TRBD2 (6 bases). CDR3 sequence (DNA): TGTGCCAGCAGCCCCCCGGGAGCTAGAGAGACCCAGTACTTC. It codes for CASSPPGARETQYF.